This TCR beta chain was sequenced for a study of tumor and adjacent non-tumor tissue in lung cancer. Study in general: Patients were aged roughly 31 to 76, 9 to 10 men and about five women, stage I to III. Study-wide findings and caveats: In normal lung, the top 100 clones were significantly more dominant than in tumor. Tumor tissue had significantly higher TCR diversity than normal lung.

The library came from three nested PCR rounds adapted from ARM-PCR protocols. TCRdb used MiXCR to reprocess the multiplex PCR reads, holding one entry per CDR3 protein. The sample yields 94,000 or so distinct CDR3 sequences, around 82% seen once. RNA was extracted from bulk tissue without any cell sorting. Distant lung tissue was collected more than 3 cm away from the tumor edge. Chemotherapy-naive patients with new lung cancer underwent thoracic surgery in China, August–November 2014. As concerns this clonotype: Its antigen is not identified.

V dropped 9 bases and J dropped 10 bases, with 19 bases sitting between them. The CDR3 sequence is 13 residues long. CDR1 is SGHAT, CDR2 FQNNGV, per germline. V usage is TRBV11-2 and J usage is TRBJ2-1; D unresolved. The sequenced sample consisted of distant non-tumor lung tissue. This TCR was recovered from a woman between 50 and 59 years old with non-small cell lung cancer. The CDR3 DNA sequence: TGTGCCAGTAGATTAGAGGCAGACGGCGAGCAGTTCTTC. This encodes CASRLEADGEQFF.